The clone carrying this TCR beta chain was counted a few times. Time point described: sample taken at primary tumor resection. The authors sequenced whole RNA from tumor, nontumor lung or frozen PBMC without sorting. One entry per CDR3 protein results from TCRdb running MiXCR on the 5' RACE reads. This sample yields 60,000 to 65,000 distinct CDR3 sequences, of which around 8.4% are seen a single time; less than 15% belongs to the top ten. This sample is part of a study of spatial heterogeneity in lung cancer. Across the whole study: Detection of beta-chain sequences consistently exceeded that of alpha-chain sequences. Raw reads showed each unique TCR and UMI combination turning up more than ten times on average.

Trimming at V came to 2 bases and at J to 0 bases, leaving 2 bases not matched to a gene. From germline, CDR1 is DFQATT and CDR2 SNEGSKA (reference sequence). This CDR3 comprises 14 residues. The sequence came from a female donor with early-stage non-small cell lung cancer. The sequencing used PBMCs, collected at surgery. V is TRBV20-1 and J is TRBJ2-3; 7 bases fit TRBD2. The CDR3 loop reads CSARFGGSTDTQYF. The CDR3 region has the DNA TGCAGTGCTAGATTCGGGGGGAGCACAGATACGCAGTATTTT.